These 2 T cell receptor beta chains share one sample of origin, sequenced in a study of blood T cell repertoires in COVID-19. Clones were sequenced by immunoSEQ multiplex PCR, and TCRdb holds only the in-frame ones, with some missing. The data show 30,000 or so clones, around 67% seen once. Sequences were obtained from peripheral blood. These receptors were obtained from a human donor in a cohort sampled during active COVID-19.

V and J are TRBV10-1 and TRBJ2-3; no definite D call. V dropped 3 bases and J dropped 3 bases, with 13 bases sitting between them. The CDR3 runs 15 residues. Germline V gives CDR1 WNHNN, CDR2 SYGVQD (reference sequence). Here the CDR3 reads CASSENPGRTDTQYF. CDR3 nucleotides: TGCGCCAGCAGTGAAAATCCAGGTAGAACAGATACGCAGTATTTT.

V and J are TRBV27 and TRBJ2-1; 7 nucleotides match TRBD1. V shed 6 bases and J 3 bases; nucleotides not matched to a gene: 8. The CDR3 is 15 amino acids. CDR1 is MNHEY, CDR2 SMNVEV, per germline (reference sequence). DNA of the CDR3: TGTGCCAGCAGCCGTGAGACAGGGTACTACAATGAGCAGTTCTTC. Its protein product is CASSRETGYYNEQFF.